This T cell receptor beta chain is from a study of control samples from healthy donors and cancer patients. TCRdb's copy holds only in-frame clones and misses some; the assay was immunoSEQ multiplex PCR. The sample lists roughly 120,000 clones, more than 70% occurring once. With 1 base removed from V and 1 base from J, the gap between germline ends came to 8 bases. Per germline, CDR1 MGHDK and CDR2 SYGVNS. There are 14 residues in the CDR3. This receptor was taken from a man aged 40-55 years in good health. Sequencing used blood. The V and J genes are TRBV25-1 and TRBJ2-7; D perhaps matches TRBD2 (6 bases). The CDR3 here is CASSESGGSYEQYF. CDR3 sequence (DNA): TGTGCCAGCAGTGAATCCGGGGGTTCCTACGAGCAGTACTTC.